The clone carrying this T cell receptor beta chain was observed at least ten times. Unique molecular identifiers featured in how the TCRbeta library was prepared. TCRdb reprocessed the PCR reads via MiXCR and lists one record per CDR3 protein. The sample records 750,000 to 950,000 distinct CDR3 sequences, around 15% being singletons. The sample belongs to a study of T-cell reconstitution after alpha-beta-depleted transplantation in children. CDR3 length: 15 amino acids. Between the trimmed V and J ends, which lost 4 bases and 3 bases, there was a span of 17 bases. Germline V gene sequence: CDR1 SGDLS, CDR2 YYNGEE.

The material sequenced was PBMCs, mostly from graft donor cells, taken 360 days after TCRalphabeta/CD19-depleted stem cell transplant. The receptor's source is a male patient younger than 18 who had a stem cell transplant for acute lymphoblastic leukemia, so the T cells may come from the graft donor. V gene TRBV9 combines with J gene TRBJ2-7; the D is unclear. CDR3: CASSPSPGSDYEQYF. As DNA, the CDR3 is TGTGCCAGCAGCCCCAGTCCGGGTAGTGACTACGAGCAGTACTTC.